The present entry profiles one T cell receptor beta chain with its context. Its antigen is not known. This CDR3 contains 15 residues. V lost 0 bases, J lost 7 bases, and 4 bases stayed unmatched. Per germline, CDR1 MNHEY and CDR2 SVGAGI. These data originate in a study of vaccination and CD4 T cells after COVID-19. The wider study: The convalescent group had six males, four females, seven Caucasians, two Asians, one multiracial. The study collected post-vaccine samples a median around 72 days after dose two, with a range of 14 to 241.

CD4+ T cells that had been cultured provided DNA sequenced with the Oncomine TCR Beta short-read assay. Genomic DNA was taken out of cultured CD4+ T cells by extraction. TCRdb re-called the PCR reads through MiXCR, storing one row per CDR3 protein. The sample has approximately 17,000 distinct CDR3 sequences, roughly 50% seen once; the top ten hold approximately 18%. Time point here: late sampling 161 to 241 days after vaccination in three convalescent patients. Treatment indicated: approximately 9-day PBMC culture with coronavirus spike peptide pools or control peptides (ViraFEST assay). PCR positivity dates ran from March to December 2020, preceding US Alpha, Beta and Delta variants.

The source is a human donor who had recovered from COVID-19. Material: CD4+ T cells from blood, cultured in vitro, obtained about 7 months after SARS-CoV-2 vaccination. The genes are TRBV6-5 and TRBJ2-7, with 12 positions matching TRBD2. DNA for the CDR3: TGTGCCAGCAGTTACTCTACTAGCGGGAGGCGTGAGCAGTACTTC. Protein product: CASSYSTSGRREQYF.